This note documents a single T cell receptor (beta chain) sequence. This CDR3 has 14 residues. V was shortened by 2 bases and J by 5 bases, with 12 bases between the two germline ends. The data stem from a study of somatic mutations in cytotoxic T cells in rheumatoid arthritis. The assay was immunoSEQ multiplex PCR, and TCRdb's table has in-frame clones only and misses some. The sample includes more than 11,000 clones, 82% of them seen just once. Sequencing was done on a sample of CD8+ T cells sorted from blood. The rearrangement joins TRBV23-1 to TRBJ2-5; TRBD2 is a possible D gene (5 bases). TRBV23-1 carries the ORF label, with uncertain function. The origin of this receptor is an adult with rheumatoid arthritis. CDR3 DNA sequence: TGCGCCAGCAGTCAAGCGGGTCCCGGGGAGACCCAGTACTTC. Translation gives CASSQAGPGETQYF.